These 4 T cell receptor beta chains originate from one sample sequenced in a study of T-cell memory formation after mild COVID-19. One entry per CDR3 protein results from TCRdb running MiXCR on the 5' RACE reads. The top ten hold over 20% of the sample, which has roughly 350,000 distinct CDR3 sequences, roughly an eighth seen once. The specimen was PBMCs or a T cell subset sorted from them (not recorded which). These receptors were taken from a man between 18 and 35 years old who had mild COVID-19 (a few samples of this study predate the infection). Cell type and time point are not known.

This clonotype occurred a few times. The chain links TRBV12-3 or TRBV12-4 to TRBJ2-1, with D hard to call. The V and J ends lost 2 bases and 5 bases respectively, with 13 bases between them. This CDR3 has 15 amino acids. The CDR3 protein is CASSLRLGNDNEQFF. CDR3 sequence (DNA): TGTGCCAGCAGTTTAAGGCTTGGTAACGACAATGAGCAGTTCTTC.

The chain has TRBV20-1 and TRBJ1-1; a weak D match, TRBD1 (5 bases). With 6 bases removed from V and 4 bases from J, the gap between germline ends came to 12 bases. This CDR3 is 12 amino acids long. Germline CDR1 reads DFQATT; CDR2 reads SNEGSKA (reference sequence). The CDR3 sequence is CSAREGITEAFF. CDR3 in DNA: TGCAGTGCCCGGGAGGGGATCACTGAAGCTTTCTTT.

The V gene is TRBV7-9, the J gene TRBJ2-7; D gene ambiguous. Trimming cost V 6 bases and J 3 bases, with 15 bases left between them. Germline CDR1 is SEHNR and CDR2 is FQNEAQ (reference sequence). This CDR3 contains 14 residues. CDR3 bases: TGTGCCAGCAGACCGTCTGACCCCCTCTACGAGCAGTACTTC. This gives the protein CASRPSDPLYEQYF.

This clonotype was counted a few times. The chain has TRBV28 and TRBJ2-2, with no clear D. With 9 bases removed from V and 3 bases from J, the gap between germline ends came to 8 bases. Germline assignment: CDR1 MDHEN and CDR2 SYDVKM. The CDR3 is made up of 12 amino acids. The CDR3 region has the DNA TGTGCCAGTGACACCGACACCGGGGAGCTGTTTTTT. Its protein is CASDTDTGELFF.